Below are 7 T cell receptor beta chains sequenced from a single sample in a study of T-cell memory formation after mild COVID-19. TCRdb re-analysed the 5' RACE reads in MiXCR, keeping a single row per CDR3 protein. The table has fewer than 150,000 distinct CDR3 sequences, 22% seen once. Source material: PBMCs or a T cell subset sorted from them (not recorded which). The receptors here all came from a man aged 18 to 29 who had mild COVID-19 (a few samples of this study predate the infection). Cell type and time point are not known.

CDR3 sequence (DNA): TGTGCCAGCAGTTCCCTGGGGGTAGCTTTCTTT. It is translated as CASSSLGVAFF. The chain has TRBV6-5 and TRBJ1-1, with D perhaps matching TRBD1 (5 bases). V shed 4 bases and J shed 10 bases, with 10 bases lying between them. The CDR3 length is 11 residues. Germline CDR1 MNHEY, CDR2 SVGAGI.

This chain joins TRBV29-1 and TRBJ2-3, with D maybe TRBD1 (6 bases). Trimming stripped 8 bases from V and 2 bases from J, with 20 bases between. The CDR3 is made up of 15 amino acids. Per germline, CDR1 SQVTM and CDR2 ANQGSEA. The CDR3 coding sequence is TGCAGCTCGATGACGCCCAGGGGTCTCACAGATACGCAGTATTTT. This gives the protein CSSMTPRGLTDTQYF.

This chain links TRBV7-7 with TRBJ2-5, with D possibly called TRBD1 or TRBD2 (6 bases each). From germline, CDR1 is SSHAT and CDR2 FNYEAQ (reference sequence). CDR3 size: 13 residues. Trimming took off 8 bases at V and 3 bases at J, with 13 bases between the two ends. The CDR3 DNA is TGTGCCAGCTCGACGGGGGCTAAAGAGACCCAGTACTTC. Its protein product is CASSTGAKETQYF. Full variable domain (outside the CDR3, taken from reference TRBV7-7 and TRBJ2-5): GAGVSQSPRYKVTKRGQDVTLRCDPISSHATLYWYQQALGQGPEFLTYFNYEAQPDKSGLPSDRFSAERPEGSISTLTIQRTEQRDSAMYRCASSTGAKETQYFGPGTRLLVL.

In DNA form, the CDR3 reads TGTGCCAGCAGCTTAGATACAGGGGTGTTTTCTGAAGCTTTCTTT. It translates to CASSLDTGVFSEAFF. The chain combines TRBV7-2 with TRBJ1-1; 7 nucleotides align to TRBD1. The ends lost 1 base at V and 6 bases at J; junction bases unmatched: 8. CDR1 is SGHTA, CDR2 FQGNSA, per germline. CDR3 length equals 15 residues.

The genes are TRBV7-9 and TRBJ2-1; TRBD1 agrees at 9 bases. Germline CDR1 SEHNR, CDR2 FQNEAQ (reference sequence). The J segment lost 6 bases and the V segment lost 5 bases, leaving 5 bases of the junction unmatched. This CDR3 has 14 amino acids. The CDR3 is CASSVPGQGNEQFF. CDR3 DNA sequence: TGTGCCAGCAGCGTTCCGGGACAGGGCAATGAGCAGTTCTTC.

In this sample, this clonotype turned up a few times. The gene calls are TRBV3-1 and TRBJ1-1, with D maybe TRBD1 (5 bases). CDR1 is LGHDT and CDR2 is YNNKEL in the germline V gene (reference sequence). V was trimmed by 4 bases and J by 10 bases, leaving 13 bases between them. CDR3 length: 12 residues. The CDR3 loop reads CASSRSDSGAFF. The CDR3 region has the DNA TGTGCCAGCAGCCGATCCGACAGTGGAGCTTTCTTT.

This chain connects TRBV2 to TRBJ2-7; no clear D gene. Per the germline V gene, CDR1 is SNHLY and CDR2 is FYNNEI. This CDR3 comprises 13 residues. The V and J ends lost 1 base and 2 bases respectively, with 6 bases between them. The CDR3 sequence: CASSEGSTYEQYF. The CDR3 nucleotides read TGTGCCAGCAGTGAAGGGAGTACCTACGAGCAGTACTTC. Complete variable domain (other parts from reference TRBV2 and TRBJ2-7): EPEVTQTPSHQVTQMGQEVILRCVPISNHLYFYWYRQILGQKVEFLVSFYNNEISEKSEIFDDQFSVERPDGSNFTLKIRSTKLEDSAMYFCASSEGSTYEQYFGPGTRLTVT.